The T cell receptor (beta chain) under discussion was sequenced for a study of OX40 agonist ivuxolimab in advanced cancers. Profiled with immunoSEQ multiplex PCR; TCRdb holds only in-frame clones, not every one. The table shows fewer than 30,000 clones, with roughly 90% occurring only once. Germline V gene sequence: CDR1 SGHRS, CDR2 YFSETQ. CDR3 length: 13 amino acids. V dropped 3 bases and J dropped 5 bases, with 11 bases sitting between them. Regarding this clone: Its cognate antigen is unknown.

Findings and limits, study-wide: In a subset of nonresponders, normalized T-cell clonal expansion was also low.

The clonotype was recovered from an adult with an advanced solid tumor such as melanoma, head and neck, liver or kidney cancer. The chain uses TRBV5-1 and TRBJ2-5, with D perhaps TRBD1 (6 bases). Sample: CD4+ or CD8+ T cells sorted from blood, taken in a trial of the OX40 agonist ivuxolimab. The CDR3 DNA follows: TGCGCCAGCAGCTCTGGACAGCGGGAGACCCAGTACTTC. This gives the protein CASSSGQRETQYF.